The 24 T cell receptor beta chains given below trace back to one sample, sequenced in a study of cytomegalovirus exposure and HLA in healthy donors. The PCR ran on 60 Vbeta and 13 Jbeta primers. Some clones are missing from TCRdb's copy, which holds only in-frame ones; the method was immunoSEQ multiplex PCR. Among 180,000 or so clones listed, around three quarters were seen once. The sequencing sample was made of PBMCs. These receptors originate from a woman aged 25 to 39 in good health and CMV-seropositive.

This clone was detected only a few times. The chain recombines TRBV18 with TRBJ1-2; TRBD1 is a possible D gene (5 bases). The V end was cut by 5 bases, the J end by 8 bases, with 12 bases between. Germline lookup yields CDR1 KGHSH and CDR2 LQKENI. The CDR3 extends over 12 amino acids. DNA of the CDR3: TGTGCCAGCTCAGCGGGACCTTTAGGCTACACCTTC. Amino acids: CASSAGPLGYTF.

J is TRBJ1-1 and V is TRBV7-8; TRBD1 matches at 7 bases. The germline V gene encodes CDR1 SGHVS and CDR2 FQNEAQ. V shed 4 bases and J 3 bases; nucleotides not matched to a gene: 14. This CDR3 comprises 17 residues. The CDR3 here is CASSSEGAGGLDTEAFF. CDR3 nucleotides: TGTGCCAGCAGCTCGGAGGGGGCAGGGGGATTGGACACTGAAGCTTTCTTT.

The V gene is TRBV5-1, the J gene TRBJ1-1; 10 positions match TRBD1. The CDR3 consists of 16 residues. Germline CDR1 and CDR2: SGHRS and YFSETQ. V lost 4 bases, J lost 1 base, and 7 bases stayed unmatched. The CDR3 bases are TGCGCCAGCAGCAAGACAGGGGGCGCGGGGAACACTGAAGCTTTCTTT. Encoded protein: CASSKTGGAGNTEAFF.

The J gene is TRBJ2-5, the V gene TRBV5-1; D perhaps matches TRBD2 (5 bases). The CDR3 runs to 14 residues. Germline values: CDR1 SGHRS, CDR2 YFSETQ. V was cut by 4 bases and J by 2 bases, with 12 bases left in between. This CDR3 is CASSPAGPQETQYF. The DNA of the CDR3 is TGCGCCAGCAGCCCCGCGGGTCCGCAAGAGACCCAGTACTTC.

CDR3 coding DNA: TGTGCCAGCAGTTTTTCAGGAGGTTCACCCCTCCACTTT. Amino acid sequence: CASSFSGGSPLHF. The V and J genes are TRBV27 and TRBJ1-6, with D unresolved. CDR1 is MNHEY, CDR2 SMNVEV, per germline (reference sequence). Trimming took off 3 bases at V and 9 bases at J, with 9 bases between the two ends. The CDR3 has 13 amino acids.

CDR3 nucleotides: TGTGCCAGCAGCCGGGGTTTATCCTATAATTCACCCCTCCACTTT. Amino acid sequence: CASSRGLSYNSPLHF. The chain carries TRBV28 and TRBJ1-6; D is unresolved. The germline V and J ends were trimmed by 6 bases and 1 base, with 10 bases remaining between them. The CDR3 is made up of 15 amino acids. The germline V gene encodes CDR1 MDHEN and CDR2 SYDVKM.

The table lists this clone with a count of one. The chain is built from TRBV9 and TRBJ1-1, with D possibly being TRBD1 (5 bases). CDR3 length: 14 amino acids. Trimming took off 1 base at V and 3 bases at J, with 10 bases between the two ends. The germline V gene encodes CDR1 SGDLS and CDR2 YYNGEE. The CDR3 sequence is CASSVIPTDTEAFF. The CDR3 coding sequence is TGTGCCAGCAGCGTAATACCGACAGACACTGAAGCTTTCTTT.

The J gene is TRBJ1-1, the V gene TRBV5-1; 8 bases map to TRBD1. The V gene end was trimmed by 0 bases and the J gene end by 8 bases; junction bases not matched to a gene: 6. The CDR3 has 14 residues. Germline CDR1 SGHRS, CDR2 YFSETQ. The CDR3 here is CASSLGTGHWEAFF. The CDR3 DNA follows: TGCGCCAGCAGCTTGGGGACAGGGCACTGGGAAGCTTTCTTT. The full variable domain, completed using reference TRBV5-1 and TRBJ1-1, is KAGVTQTPRYLIKTRGQQVTLSCSPISGHRSVSWYQQTPGQGLQFLFEYFSETQRNKGNFPGRFSGRQFSNSRSEMNVSTLELGDSALYLCASSLGTGHWEAFFGQGTRLTVV.

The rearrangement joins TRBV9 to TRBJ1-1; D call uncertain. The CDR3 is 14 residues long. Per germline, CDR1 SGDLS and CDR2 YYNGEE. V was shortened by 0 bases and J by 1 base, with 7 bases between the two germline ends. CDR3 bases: TGTGCCAGCAGCGTAGTTGGCCCGAACACTGAAGCTTTCTTT. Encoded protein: CASSVVGPNTEAFF.

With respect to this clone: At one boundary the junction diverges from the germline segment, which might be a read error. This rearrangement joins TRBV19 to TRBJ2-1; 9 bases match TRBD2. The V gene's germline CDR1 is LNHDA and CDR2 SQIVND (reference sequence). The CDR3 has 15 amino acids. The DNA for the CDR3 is TGTGCCAGTAGTAGTGCGGGGGGGCTGGTCGGTCATCGGATCTTC. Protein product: CASSSAGGLVGHRIF. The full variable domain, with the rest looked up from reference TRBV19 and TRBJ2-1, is DGGITQSPKYLFRKEGQNVTLSCEQNLNHDAMYWYRQDPGQGLRLIYYSQIVNDFQKGDIAEGYSVSREKKESFPLTVTSAQKNPTAFYLCASSSAGGLVGHRIFGPGTRLTVL.

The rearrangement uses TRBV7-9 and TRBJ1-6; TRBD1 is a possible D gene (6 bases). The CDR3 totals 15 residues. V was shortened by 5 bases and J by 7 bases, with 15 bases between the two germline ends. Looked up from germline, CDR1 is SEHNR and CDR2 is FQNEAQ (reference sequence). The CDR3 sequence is CASSRNTGSNSPLHF. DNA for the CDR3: TGTGCCAGCAGCCGAAACACAGGGTCCAATTCACCCCTCCACTTT.

The CDR3 DNA reads TGTGCCAGCAGCTTGGGCAGGCCTAATGAAAAACTGTTTTTT. It is translated as CASSLGRPNEKLFF. The chain carries TRBV5-4 and TRBJ1-4; D gene ambiguous. This CDR3 is built from 14 residues. The V gene lost 0 bases and the J gene lost 3 bases, with 6 bases spanning the gap. CDR1 is SGHNT, CDR2 YYREEE, per germline (reference sequence).

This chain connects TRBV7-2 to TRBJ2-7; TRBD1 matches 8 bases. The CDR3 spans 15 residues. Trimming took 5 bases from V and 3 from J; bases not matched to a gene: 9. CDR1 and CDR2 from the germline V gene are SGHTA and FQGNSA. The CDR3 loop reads CASSPKRDRFYEQYF. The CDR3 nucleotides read TGTGCCAGCAGCCCCAAACGGGACAGGTTCTACGAGCAGTACTTC.

The CDR3 nucleotides are TGTGCCAGCAGCAAAACTCCCCTACGGCGGGAGGGCCGATACGAGCAGTACTTC. It codes for CASSKTPLRREGRYEQYF. The rearrangement uses TRBV21-1 and TRBJ2-7; the table's D call, TRBD2, has no DNA check behind it. TRBV21-1 is given as a pseudogene. The CDR3 has 18 amino acids.

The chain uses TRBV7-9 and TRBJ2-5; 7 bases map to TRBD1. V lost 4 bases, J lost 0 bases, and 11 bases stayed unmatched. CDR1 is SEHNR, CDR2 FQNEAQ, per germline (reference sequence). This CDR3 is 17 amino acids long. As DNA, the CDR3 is TGTGCCAGCAGCTCAACCCCGGGACAGCTATACCAAGAGACCCAGTACTTC. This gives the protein CASSSTPGQLYQETQYF.

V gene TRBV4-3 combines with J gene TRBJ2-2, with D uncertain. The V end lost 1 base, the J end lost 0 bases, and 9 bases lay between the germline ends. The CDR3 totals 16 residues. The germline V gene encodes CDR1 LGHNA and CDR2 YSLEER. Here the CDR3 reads CASSQGTNANTGELFF. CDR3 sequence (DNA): TGCGCCAGCAGCCAAGGTACAAATGCGAACACCGGGGAGCTGTTTTTT.

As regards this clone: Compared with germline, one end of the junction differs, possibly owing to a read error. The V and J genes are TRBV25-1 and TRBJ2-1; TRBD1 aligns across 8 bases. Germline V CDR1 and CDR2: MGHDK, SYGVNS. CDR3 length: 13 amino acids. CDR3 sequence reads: CASKGQANNEQFF. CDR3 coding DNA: TGTGCAAGCAAGGGACAGGCAAACAATGAGCAGTTCTTC.

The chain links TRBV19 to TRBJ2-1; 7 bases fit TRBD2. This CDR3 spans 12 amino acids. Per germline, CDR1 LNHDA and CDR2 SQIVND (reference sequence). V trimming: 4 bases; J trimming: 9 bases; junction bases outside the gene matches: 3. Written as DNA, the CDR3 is TGTGCCAGTAGTAGACTAGCAGGTGAGCAGTTCTTC. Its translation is CASSRLAGEQFF.

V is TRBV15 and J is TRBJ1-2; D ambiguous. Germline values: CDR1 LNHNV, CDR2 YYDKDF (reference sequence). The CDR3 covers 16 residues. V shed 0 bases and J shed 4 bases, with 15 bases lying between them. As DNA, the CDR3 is TGTGCCACCAGCAGAGATTTAGCAGCCAGCCCCTATGGCTACACCTTC. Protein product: CATSRDLAASPYGYTF.

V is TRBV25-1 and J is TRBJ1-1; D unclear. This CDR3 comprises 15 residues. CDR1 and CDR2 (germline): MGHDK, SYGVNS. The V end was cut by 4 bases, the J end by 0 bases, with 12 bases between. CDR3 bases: TGTGCCAGCAGTGGTGTCAGGCCCTTGAACACTGAAGCTTTCTTT. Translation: CASSGVRPLNTEAFF.

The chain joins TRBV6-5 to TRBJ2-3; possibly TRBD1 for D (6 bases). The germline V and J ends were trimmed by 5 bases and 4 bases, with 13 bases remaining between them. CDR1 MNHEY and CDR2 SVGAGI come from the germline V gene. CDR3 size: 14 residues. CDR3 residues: CASSEGGRPDTQYF. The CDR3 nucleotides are TGTGCCAGCAGTGAAGGGGGACGACCAGATACGCAGTATTTT.

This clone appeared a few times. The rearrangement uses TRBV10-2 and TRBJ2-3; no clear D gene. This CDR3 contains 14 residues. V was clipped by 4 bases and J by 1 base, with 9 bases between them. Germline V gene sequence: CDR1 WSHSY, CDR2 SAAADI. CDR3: CASSVSSRTDTQYF. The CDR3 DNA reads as TGCGCCAGCAGTGTTAGCTCCCGCACAGATACGCAGTATTTT.

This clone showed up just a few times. DNA for the CDR3: TGTGCCTGGAATCCAGGTGGCACTGAAGCTTTCTTT. This encodes CAWNPGGTEAFF. This chain joins TRBV30 and TRBJ1-1; no clear D gene. Germline V gene data show CDR1 as GTSNPN and CDR2 as SVGIG (reference sequence). V was trimmed by 4 bases and J by 4 bases, leaving 10 bases between them. This CDR3 spans 12 amino acids.

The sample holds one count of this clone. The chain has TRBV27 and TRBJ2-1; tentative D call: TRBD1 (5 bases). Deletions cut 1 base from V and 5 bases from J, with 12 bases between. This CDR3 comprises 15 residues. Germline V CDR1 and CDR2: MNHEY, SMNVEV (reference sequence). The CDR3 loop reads CASSLWGRANNEQFF. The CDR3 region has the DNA TGTGCCAGCAGTTTATGGGGCCGGGCCAACAATGAGCAGTTCTTC.